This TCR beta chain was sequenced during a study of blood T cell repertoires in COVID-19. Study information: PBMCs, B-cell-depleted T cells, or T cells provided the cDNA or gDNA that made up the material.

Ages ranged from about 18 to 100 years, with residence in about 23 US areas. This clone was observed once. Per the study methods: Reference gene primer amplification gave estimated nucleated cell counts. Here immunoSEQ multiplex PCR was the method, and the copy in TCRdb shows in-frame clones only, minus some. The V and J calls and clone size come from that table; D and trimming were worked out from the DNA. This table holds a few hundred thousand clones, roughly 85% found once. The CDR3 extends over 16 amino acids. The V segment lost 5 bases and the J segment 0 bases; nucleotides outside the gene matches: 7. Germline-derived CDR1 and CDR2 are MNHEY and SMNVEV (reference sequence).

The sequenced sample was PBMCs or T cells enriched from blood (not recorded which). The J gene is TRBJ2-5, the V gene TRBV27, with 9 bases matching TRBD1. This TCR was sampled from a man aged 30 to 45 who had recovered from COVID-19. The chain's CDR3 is CASSQRQGDYQETQYF. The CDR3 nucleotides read TGTGCCAGCAGTCAGCGACAGGGGGATTACCAAGAGACCCAGTACTTC.